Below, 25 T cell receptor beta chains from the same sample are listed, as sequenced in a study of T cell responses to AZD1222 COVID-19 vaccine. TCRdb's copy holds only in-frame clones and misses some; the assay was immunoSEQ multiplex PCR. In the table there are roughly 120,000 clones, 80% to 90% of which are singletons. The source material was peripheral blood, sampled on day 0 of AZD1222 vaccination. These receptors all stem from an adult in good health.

The CDR3 DNA reads as TGTGCCAGTAGTATAGGCGGTTCCCTCTACGAGCAGTACTTC. Protein: CASSIGGSLYEQYF. This rearrangement joins TRBV19 to TRBJ2-7; no reliable D call. Trimming removed 1 base at V and 3 bases at J, with 10 bases between. The CDR3 covers 14 residues. Per germline, CDR1 LNHDA and CDR2 SQIVND (reference sequence).

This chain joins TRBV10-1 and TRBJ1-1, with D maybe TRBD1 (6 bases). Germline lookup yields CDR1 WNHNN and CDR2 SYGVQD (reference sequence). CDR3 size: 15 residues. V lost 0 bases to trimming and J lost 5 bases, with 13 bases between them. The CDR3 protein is CASSESRTGRTEAFF. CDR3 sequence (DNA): TGCGCCAGCAGTGAGTCCAGAACAGGGCGAACTGAAGCTTTCTTT.

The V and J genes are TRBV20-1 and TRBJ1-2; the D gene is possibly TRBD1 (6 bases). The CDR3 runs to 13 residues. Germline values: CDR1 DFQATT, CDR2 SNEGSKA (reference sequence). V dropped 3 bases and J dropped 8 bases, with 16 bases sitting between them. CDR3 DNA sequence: TGCAGTGCTAGTCGCCAGGGGATTGGCGGCTACACCTTC. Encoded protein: CSASRQGIGGYTF.

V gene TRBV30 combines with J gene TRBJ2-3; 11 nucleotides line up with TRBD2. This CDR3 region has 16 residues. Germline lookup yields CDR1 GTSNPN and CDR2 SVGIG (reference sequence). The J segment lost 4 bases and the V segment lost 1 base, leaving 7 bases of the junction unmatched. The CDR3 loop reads CAWSGSTSGVADTQYF. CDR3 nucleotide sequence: TGTGCCTGGAGTGGTTCGACTAGCGGGGTCGCAGATACGCAGTATTTT. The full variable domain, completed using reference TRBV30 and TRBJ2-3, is SQTIHQWPATLVQPVGSPLSLECTVEGTSNPNLYWYRQAAGRGLQLLFYSVGIGQISSEVPQNLSASRPQDRQFILSSKKLLLSDSGFYLCAWSGSTSGVADTQYFGPGTRLTVL.

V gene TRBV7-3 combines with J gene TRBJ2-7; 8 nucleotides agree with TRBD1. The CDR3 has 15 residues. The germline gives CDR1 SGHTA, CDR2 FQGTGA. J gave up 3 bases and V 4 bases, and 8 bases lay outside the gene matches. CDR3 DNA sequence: TGTGCCAGCAGCTCGCAGGGGGCATTAATCTACGAGCAGTACTTC. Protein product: CASSSQGALIYEQYF.

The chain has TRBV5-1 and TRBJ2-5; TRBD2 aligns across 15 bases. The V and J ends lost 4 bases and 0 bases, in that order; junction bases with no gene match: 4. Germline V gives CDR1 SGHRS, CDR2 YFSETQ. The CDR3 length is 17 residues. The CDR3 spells CASSRTSGGAYQETQYF. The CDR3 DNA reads TGCGCCAGCAGCCGGACTAGCGGGGGGGCCTACCAAGAGACCCAGTACTTC. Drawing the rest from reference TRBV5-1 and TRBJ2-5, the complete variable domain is KAGVTQTPRYLIKTRGQQVTLSCSPISGHRSVSWYQQTPGQGLQFLFEYFSETQRNKGNFPGRFSGRQFSNSRSEMNVSTLELGDSALYLCASSRTSGGAYQETQYFGPGTRLLVL.

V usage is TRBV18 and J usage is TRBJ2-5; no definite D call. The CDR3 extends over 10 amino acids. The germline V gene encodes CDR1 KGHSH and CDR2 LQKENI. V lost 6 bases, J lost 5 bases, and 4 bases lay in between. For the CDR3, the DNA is TGTGCCAGCTCGGGGGAGACCCAGTACTTC. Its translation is CASSGETQYF. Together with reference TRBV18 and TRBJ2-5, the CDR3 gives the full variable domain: NAGVMQNPRHLVRRRGQEARLRCSPMKGHSHVYWYRQLPEEGLKFMVYLQKENIIDESGMPKERFSAEFPKEGPSILRIQQVVRGDSAAYFCASSGETQYFGPGTRLLVL.

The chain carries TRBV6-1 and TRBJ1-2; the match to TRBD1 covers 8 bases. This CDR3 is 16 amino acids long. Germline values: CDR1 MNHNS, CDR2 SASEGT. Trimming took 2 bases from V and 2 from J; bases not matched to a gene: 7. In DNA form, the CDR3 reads TGTGCCAGCAGTGAAATCGACAGGGGCAGAAACTATGGCTACACCTTC. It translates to CASSEIDRGRNYGYTF.

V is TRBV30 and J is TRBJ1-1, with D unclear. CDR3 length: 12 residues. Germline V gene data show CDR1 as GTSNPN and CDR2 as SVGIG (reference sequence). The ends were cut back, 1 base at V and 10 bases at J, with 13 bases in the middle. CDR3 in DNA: TGTGCCTGGAGTGATCACCAACGGCTAGCTTTCTTT. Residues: CAWSDHQRLAFF.

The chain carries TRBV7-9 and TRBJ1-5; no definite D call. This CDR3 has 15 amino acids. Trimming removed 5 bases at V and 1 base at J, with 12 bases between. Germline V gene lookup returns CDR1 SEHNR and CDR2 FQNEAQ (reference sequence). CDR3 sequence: CASSPGPTSNQPQHF. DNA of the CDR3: TGTGCCAGCAGCCCAGGTCCTACAAGCAATCAGCCCCAGCATTTT.

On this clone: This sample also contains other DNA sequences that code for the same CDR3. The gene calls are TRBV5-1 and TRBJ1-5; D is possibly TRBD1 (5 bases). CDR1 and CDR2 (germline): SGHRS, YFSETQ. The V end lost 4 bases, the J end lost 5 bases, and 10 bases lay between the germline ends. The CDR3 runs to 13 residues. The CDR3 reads CASSPGGDQPQHF. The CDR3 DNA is TGCGCCAGCAGCCCAGGAGGGGATCAGCCCCAGCATTTT.

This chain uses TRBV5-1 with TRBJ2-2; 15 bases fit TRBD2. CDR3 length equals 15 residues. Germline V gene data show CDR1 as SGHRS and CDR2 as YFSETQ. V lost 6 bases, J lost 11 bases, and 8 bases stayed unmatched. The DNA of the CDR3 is TGCGCCAGCACCAGGACTAGCGGGGGGGCCGTCGAGCTGTTTTTT. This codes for CASTRTSGGAVELFF.

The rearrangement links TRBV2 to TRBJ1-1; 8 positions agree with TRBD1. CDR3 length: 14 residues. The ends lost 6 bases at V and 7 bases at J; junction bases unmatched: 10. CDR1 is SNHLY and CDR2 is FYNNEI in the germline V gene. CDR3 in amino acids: CASREQGVGDEAFF. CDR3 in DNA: TGTGCCAGCAGAGAACAGGGGGTCGGCGATGAAGCTTTCTTT.

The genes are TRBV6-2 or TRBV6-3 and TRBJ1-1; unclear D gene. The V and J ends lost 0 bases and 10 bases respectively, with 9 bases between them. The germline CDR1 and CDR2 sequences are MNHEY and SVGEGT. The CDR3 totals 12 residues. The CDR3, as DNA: TGTGCCAGCAGTTACTCGAGAGGGTCAGCTTTCTTT. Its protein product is CASSYSRGSAFF.

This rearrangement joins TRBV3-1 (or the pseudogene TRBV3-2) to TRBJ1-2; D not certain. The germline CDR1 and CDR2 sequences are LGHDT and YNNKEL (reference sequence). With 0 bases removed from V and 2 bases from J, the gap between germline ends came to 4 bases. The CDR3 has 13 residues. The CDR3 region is CASSQDSNYGYTF. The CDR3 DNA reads TGTGCCAGCAGCCAAGATTCGAACTATGGCTACACCTTC.

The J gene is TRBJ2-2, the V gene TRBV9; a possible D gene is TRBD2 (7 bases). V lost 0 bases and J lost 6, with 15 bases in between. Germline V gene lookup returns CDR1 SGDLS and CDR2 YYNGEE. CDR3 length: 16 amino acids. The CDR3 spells CASSVDGRGGAGELFF. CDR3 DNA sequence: TGTGCCAGCAGCGTAGACGGCAGGGGAGGGGCCGGGGAGCTGTTTTTT.

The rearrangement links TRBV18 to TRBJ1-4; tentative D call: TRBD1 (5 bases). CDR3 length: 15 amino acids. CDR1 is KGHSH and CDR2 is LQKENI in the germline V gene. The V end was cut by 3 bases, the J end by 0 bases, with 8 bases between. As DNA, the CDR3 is TGTGCCAGCTCACCCCGACAGACAACTAATGAAAAACTGTTTTTT. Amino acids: CASSPRQTTNEKLFF.

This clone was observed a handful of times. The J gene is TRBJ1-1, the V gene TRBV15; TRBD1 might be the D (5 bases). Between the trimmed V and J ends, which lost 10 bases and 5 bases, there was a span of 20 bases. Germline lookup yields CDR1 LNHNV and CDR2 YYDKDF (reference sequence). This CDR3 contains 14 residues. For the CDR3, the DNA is TGTGCCATCTGCGAAAAAGAGACAGCAACTGAAGCTTTCTTT. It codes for CAICEKETATEAFF.

CDR3 region: CAWSRQRWEGGYTF. CDR3 coding DNA: TGTGCCTGGAGCCGTCAGAGGTGGGAAGGGGGCTACACCTTC. The genes are TRBV30 and TRBJ1-2; D remains unclear. There are 14 residues in the CDR3. The germline gives CDR1 GTSNPN, CDR2 SVGIG (reference sequence). Trimming took 3 bases from V and 8 from J, leaving 19 bases between them.

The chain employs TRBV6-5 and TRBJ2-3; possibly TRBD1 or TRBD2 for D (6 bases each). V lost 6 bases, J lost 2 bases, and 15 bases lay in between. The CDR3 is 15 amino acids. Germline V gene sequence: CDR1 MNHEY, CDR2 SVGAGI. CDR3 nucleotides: TGTGCCAGCAGGGTGGGAAGGGGGGCCACAGATACGCAGTATTTT. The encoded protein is CASRVGRGATDTQYF.

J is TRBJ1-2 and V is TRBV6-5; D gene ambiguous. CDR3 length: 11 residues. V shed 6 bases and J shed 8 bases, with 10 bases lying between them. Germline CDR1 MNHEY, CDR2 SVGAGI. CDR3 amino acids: CASSQGYGYTF. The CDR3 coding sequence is TGTGCCAGCAGCCAAGGTTACGGCTACACCTTC.

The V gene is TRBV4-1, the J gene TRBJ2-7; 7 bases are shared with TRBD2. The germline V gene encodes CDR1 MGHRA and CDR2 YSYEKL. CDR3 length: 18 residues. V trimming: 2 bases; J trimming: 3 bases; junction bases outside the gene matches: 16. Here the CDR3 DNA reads TGCGCCAGCAGCCAAAACCTCCCCGGGAGGTCTGGCTTCTACGAGCAGTACTTC. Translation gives CASSQNLPGRSGFYEQYF.

In DNA, the CDR3 is TGTGCCAGCAGCTTAGCGATGAACACTGAAGCTTTCTTT. Translation: CASSLAMNTEAFF. The chain joins TRBV7-9 to TRBJ1-1; D gene uncertain. Trimming pared 0 bases from V and 0 bases from J, leaving 2 bases between. This CDR3 is 13 amino acids long. Looked up from germline, CDR1 is SEHNR and CDR2 is FQNEAQ (reference sequence).

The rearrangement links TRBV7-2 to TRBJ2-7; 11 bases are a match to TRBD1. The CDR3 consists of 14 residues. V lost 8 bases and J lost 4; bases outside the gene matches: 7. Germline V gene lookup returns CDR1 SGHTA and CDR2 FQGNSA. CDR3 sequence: CASVRDRGEYEQYF. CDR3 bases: TGTGCCAGCGTCCGGGACAGGGGGGAGTACGAGCAGTACTTC.

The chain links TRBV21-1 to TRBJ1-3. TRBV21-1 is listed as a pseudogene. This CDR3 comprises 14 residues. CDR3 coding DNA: TGTGCCAGCGGACGGATTAGACCGCGGTGGACCATATATTTT. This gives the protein CASGRIRPRWTIYF.